The present entry profiles one T cell receptor (beta chain) with its context. Its antigen remains undetermined. No base-level quality is on record; no much larger clone is a single base apart. This entry is derived from a study of blood T cell repertoires in COVID-19 (dated by TCRdb to 2018 to 2021). About the full investigation: Samples from collaborators originated in the United States, Italy and Spain and spanned both the acute and convalescent phases of COVID-19. The prospective study material was composed of cDNA or gDNA derived from T cells, B-cell-depleted T cells, or PBMCs. The samples were drawn from the first 160 participants of the ongoing ImmuneRACE study and from 1,254 subjects provided by 6 global collaborators. Sample metadata almost always included a de-identified subject ID, COVID-19 status, age in years and sex. Subjects who had been exposed to COVID-19, were actively infected with it, or had recovered from it provided the deeply sampled blood TCRbeta repertoires that made up the dataset. The repertoires were made available in a free public database intended to serve as a resource for research on the immune response to SARS-CoV-2. HLA class I and class II types, where available, came from metadata supplied by the sample provider rather than from assay-based typing. General study outcomes and caveats: Clinical and demographic metadata were provided uncurated, with the amount varying by source and participant.

TCRbeta CDR3 regions were amplified from genomic DNA by means of the immunoSEQ Assay, a bias-controlled multiplex PCR. Per the source publication's procedure: Within the assay, amplification of reference gene primers was used to estimate how many nucleated cells each sample contained. To quantify the absolute abundance of each unique TCRbeta CDR3 rearrangement, sequence reads were collapsed and filtered. Productive Simpson clonality was computed per sample as the square root of Simpson's diversity index over productive rearrangements. TCRdb mirrors the immuneACCESS table, restricted to in-frame sequences. Some clones are absent from its copies; in checked studies, under half trace to an unresolved V gene, and the reason for the others is unknown. V, J and clone size reflect that table, while D and trimming were determined from the DNA. The sample records 66,000 or so clones, around 84% of which are singletons. The biggest ten clones account for over 6% of the sample.

CDR1 and CDR2, per the germline V gene (reference sequence), are MNHEY and SMNVEV. The junction carries 16 bases between V and J, which are trimmed by 6 bases and 2 bases respectively. Including cysteine and phenylalanine, the CDR3 has 15 amino acids. The read is trimmed to its CDR3 DNA, 45 bases read in frame from base 1. The collaborating institutions used their own protocols to collect whole blood in K2EDTA tubes. For TCRbeta analysis, collaborator samples were shipped as frozen whole blood, as isolated PBMCs, or as DNA extracted from either sample type. The receptor was derived from a man between 50 and 59 years old with active COVID-19. The sequenced sample was peripheral blood. The V gene is TRBV27 and the J gene is TRBJ1-2, with a weak D call of TRBD1 (6 bases match). The CDR3 reads CASRQAGVQNYGYTF. The base sequence is TGTGCCAGCAGGCAGGCAGGGGTCCAAAACTATGGCTACACCTTC.